The T cell receptor (beta chain) under discussion was sequenced for a study of blood T cell repertoires in COVID-19. Looking at the study overall: T cells, B-cell-depleted T cells, or PBMCs supplied cDNA or gDNA.

Under the authors' procedure: Nucleated cell number was recorded as an estimate derived from reference gene primer amplification. Some clones are missing from TCRdb's copy, which holds only in-frame ones; the method was immunoSEQ multiplex PCR. The DNA gave D and trimming, while V, J and clone size come from that table. The sample lists roughly 250,000 clones, approximately 86% seen once, with around 5.2% in the top ten. Only one count was recorded for this clone. The sample consisted of peripheral blood. This TCR was recovered from a human donor in a cohort sampled during active COVID-19.

The CDR3 loop is CASSPLAGGFTDTQYF. The CDR3 nucleotides read TGTGCCAGCTCACCCTTAGCGGGGGGGTTCACAGATACGCAGTATTTT. V usage is TRBV18 and J usage is TRBJ2-3, with 11 bases matching TRBD2. J was trimmed by 2 bases and V by 3 bases; bases with no gene match: 4. The length of the CDR3 is 16 residues. The germline V gene has CDR1 KGHSH and CDR2 LQKENI.